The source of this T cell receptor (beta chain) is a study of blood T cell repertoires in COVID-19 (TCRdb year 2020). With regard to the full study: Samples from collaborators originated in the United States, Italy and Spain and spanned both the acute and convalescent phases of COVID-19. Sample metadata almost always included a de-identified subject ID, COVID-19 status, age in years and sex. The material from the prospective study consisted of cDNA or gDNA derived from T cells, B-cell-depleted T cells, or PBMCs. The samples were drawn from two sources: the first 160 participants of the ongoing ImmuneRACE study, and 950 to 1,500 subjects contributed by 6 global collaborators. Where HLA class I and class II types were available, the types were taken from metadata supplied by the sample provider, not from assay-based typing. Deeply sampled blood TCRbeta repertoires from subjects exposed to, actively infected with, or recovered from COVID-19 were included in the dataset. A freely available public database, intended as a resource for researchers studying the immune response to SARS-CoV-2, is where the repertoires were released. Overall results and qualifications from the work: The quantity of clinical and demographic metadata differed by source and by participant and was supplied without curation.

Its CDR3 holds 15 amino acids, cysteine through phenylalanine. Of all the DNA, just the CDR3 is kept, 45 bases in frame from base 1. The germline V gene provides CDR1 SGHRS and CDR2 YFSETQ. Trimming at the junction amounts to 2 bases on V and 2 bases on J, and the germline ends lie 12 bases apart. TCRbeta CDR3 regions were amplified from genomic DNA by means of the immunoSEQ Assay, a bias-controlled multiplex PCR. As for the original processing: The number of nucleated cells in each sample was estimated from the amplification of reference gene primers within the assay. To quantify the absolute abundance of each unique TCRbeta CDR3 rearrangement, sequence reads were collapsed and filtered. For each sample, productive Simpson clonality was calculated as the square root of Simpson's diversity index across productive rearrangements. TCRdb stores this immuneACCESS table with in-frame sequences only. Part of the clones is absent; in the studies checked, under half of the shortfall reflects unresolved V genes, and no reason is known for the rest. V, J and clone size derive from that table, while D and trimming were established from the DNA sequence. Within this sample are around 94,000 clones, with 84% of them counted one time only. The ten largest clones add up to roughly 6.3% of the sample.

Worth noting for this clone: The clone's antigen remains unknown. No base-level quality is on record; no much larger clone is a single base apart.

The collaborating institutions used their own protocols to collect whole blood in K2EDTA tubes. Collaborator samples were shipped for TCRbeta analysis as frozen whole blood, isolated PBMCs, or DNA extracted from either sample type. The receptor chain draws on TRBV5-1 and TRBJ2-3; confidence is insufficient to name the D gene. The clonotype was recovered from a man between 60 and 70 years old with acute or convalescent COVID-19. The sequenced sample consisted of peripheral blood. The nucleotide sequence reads TGCGCCAGCAGCTTCGATACAGATAACACAGATACGCAGTATTTT. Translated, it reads CASSFDTDNTDTQYF.